This T cell receptor (beta chain) was captured by sequencing in a study of early T cells in non-severe SARS-CoV-2 infection. Study background: Chains stayed unpaired after sequencing of bulk RNA from unsorted whole blood.

CDR1 and CDR2 from the germline V gene are LGHDT and YNNKEL (reference sequence). The ends were cut back, 0 bases at V and 2 bases at J, with 11 bases in the middle. The CDR3 extends over 16 amino acids. Study-level findings and limits: Anti-spike CD8 responses were favored in VDJdb matching, and private and CD4 specificities were missed.

MiXCR was run by TCRdb on the 5' RACE reads, yielding one entry per CDR3 protein. The repertoire includes 50,000 to 60,000 distinct CDR3 sequences, under 15% of them detected once, and less than 1.5% sits in the top ten. This clonotype has ten or more counts. Its specificity is not known. The clonotype was recovered from an adult who was a healthcare worker with PCR-confirmed SARS-CoV-2 infection or an uninfected control (not recorded which). J is TRBJ1-5 and V is TRBV3-1, with D unresolved. Sequences were obtained from whole blood. CDR3 in DNA: TGTGCCAGCAGCCAAGATCTGGAGGTGGGCAATCAGCCCCAGCATTTT. It translates to CASSQDLEVGNQPQHF.